Detailed here is one T cell receptor (beta chain). Its cognate antigen is unknown. The sample belongs to a study of response to subunit inactivated influenza vaccine. Study-wide results and limits: The authors suggested that every seasonal influenza vaccination recruits few new T cells.

CDR1 and CDR2 from the germline V gene are LGHNA and YSLEER. The CDR3 is made up of 15 amino acids. Unmatched junction bases numbered 6, after V lost 3 bases and J lost 2 bases. One entry per CDR3 protein results from TCRdb running MiXCR on the RT-PCR reads. The repertoire includes some 160,000 distinct CDR3 sequences, about a tenth of them detected once, and 12% sits in the top ten. The source is a man over 45 who received an inactivated influenza vaccine. This specimen consisted of non-naive T cells sorted from PBMCs, obtained 40 to 50 days after vaccination. V is TRBV4-3 and J is TRBJ2-5; 7 bases agree with TRBD1. The CDR3 DNA sequence: TGCGCCAGCAGCCAGTATCCGGGACAGCAAGAGACCCAGTACTTC. Translated: CASSQYPGQQETQYF.